This is a list of T cell receptor beta chains from one sample in a study of PD-1 blockade in mismatch repair-deficient tumors. Only in-frame clones appear in the TCRdb table, and some are missing; sequencing was by immunoSEQ multiplex PCR. The sample carries approximately 130,000 clones, about 86% recorded once. The source material was peripheral blood, sampled 44 weeks after starting pembrolizumab. These receptors were taken from an adult with mismatch repair-deficient cancer. Each CDR3 is given with its conserved first and last residue. D genes are given only for firm matches. Clone size is given for some rows only: seen once, a few or many times, or a class if the clone is expanded.

size	length	V	D	J	DNA	CDR3
.	15	TRBV5-1	TRBD1	TRBJ2-1	TGCGCCAGCAGGTTTGGGCAGGGGGCGAACAATGAGCAGTTCTTC	CASRFGQGANNEQFF
.	14	TRBV19	.	TRBJ2-1	TGTGCCAGTAGTAGACTGTCAACCTACAATGAGCAGTTCTTC	CASSRLSTYNEQFF
.	15	TRBV13	.	TRBJ2-7	TGTGCCAGCAGCTTAGGCGTACTGGTCCACTACGAGCAGTACTTC	CASSLGVLVHYEQYF
.	13	TRBV6-5	.	TRBJ1-2	TGTGCCAGCAGTGACAATCAGGGGTTTGGCTACACCTTC	CASSDNQGFGYTF
.	15	TRBV2	TRBD2	TRBJ2-7	TGTGCCAGCAGTGTCGGTTTAGCGGGGGAATACGAGCAGTACTTC	CASSVGLAGEYEQYF
.	15	TRBV6-6	.	TRBJ2-3	TGTGCCAGCAGCTACCTGACAGAGAGCACAGATACGCAGTATTTT	CASSYLTESTDTQYF
.	19	TRBV28	TRBD2	TRBJ2-3	TGTGCCAGCAGTTCAAAGCTAGCGGGAGGTCAGTTACCCGCAGATACGCAGTATTTT	CASSSKLAGGQLPADTQYF
.	15	TRBV10-2	TRBD1	TRBJ2-2	TGCGCCAGCGGGGACCGGGACAGGGGCTCCGGGGAGCTGTTTTTT	CASGDRDRGSGELFF
.	17	TRBV4-1	.	TRBJ2-3	TGCGCCAGCAGCCAACTGTCCAGGGGAGGGCTCACAGATACGCAGTATTTT	CASSQLSRGGLTDTQYF
.	14	TRBV30	TRBD2	TRBJ2-1	TGTGCCTGGGGACGACTAGCGGGAAACAATGAGCAGTTCTTC	CAWGRLAGNNEQFF
few	13	TRBV11-2	.	TRBJ1-2	TGTGCCAGCAGACAGGGTACCCACTCTGGCTACACCTTC	CASRQGTHSGYTF
.	15	TRBV6-1	.	TRBJ1-5	TGTGCCAGCAGCCGCGGATGGGGGGACTCTCGGCCCCAGCATTTT	CASSRGWGDSRPQHF
once	14	TRBV5-1	TRBD1	TRBJ2-1	TGCGCCAGCAGCGGACAGGGCTCCTACAATGAGCAGTTCTTC	CASSGQGSYNEQFF
few	13	TRBV25-1	.	TRBJ2-7	TGTGCCAGCACCAACCCGGACGGATACGAGCAGTACTTC	CASTNPDGYEQYF
.	13	TRBV7-9	TRBD1	TRBJ2-3	TGTGCCAGCGGCGACAGGGTCACAGATACGCAGTATTTT	CASGDRVTDTQYF
.	13	TRBV28	.	TRBJ2-7	TGTGCCAGTTACAGGGTGGGCTCCTACGAGCAGTACTTC	CASYRVGSYEQYF
.	17	TRBV7-8	.	TRBJ2-2	TGTGCCAGCAGCTTAGCGTTAACGGCGGTAAACACCGGGGAGCTGTTTTTT	CASSLALTAVNTGELFF
once	15	TRBV5-1	.	TRBJ2-7	TGCGCCAGCAGCTTGGGGTGGGGGGGCGGCTACGAGCAGTACTTC	CASSLGWGGGYEQYF
.	14	TRBV6-6	.	TRBJ2-7	TGTGCCAGCAGTTACGAAGATACCCCCTACGAGCAGTACTTC	CASSYEDTPYEQYF
.	15	TRBV19	TRBD1	TRBJ2-7	TGTGCCAGTAGTCCTCGGGACAGCCGTTTCTACGAGCAGTACTTC	CASSPRDSRFYEQYF
.	16	TRBV6-6	TRBD2	TRBJ2-3	TGTGCCAGCAGTTACTCGGCGAGCGGGAGGGTCGATACGCAGTATTTT	CASSYSASGRVDTQYF
.	14	TRBV19	TRBD1	TRBJ1-1	TGTGCCAGTAGTCAACAGGGGGTGGGTACTGAAGCTTTCTTT	CASSQQGVGTEAFF
.	16	TRBV9	.	TRBJ2-3	TGTGCCAGCAGCCCGGGGAGGGGGCTAAGCACAGATACGCAGTATTTT	CASSPGRGLSTDTQYF
.	14	TRBV11-3	.	TRBJ2-1	TGTGCCAGCAGCTTAGACCGAGCGGACAATGAGCAGTTCTTC	CASSLDRADNEQFF
.	10	TRBV20-1	.	TRBJ2-5	TGCAGTTTTCTCCTAGAGACCCAGTACTTC	CSFLLETQYF
once	17	TRBV9	.	TRBJ1-4	TGTGCCAGCAGCGAGGCACTTGGGGGCGCATACGATGAAAAACTGTTTTTT	CASSEALGGAYDEKLFF
.	13	TRBV15	.	TRBJ2-5	TGTGCCACCAGAAAGGCAGTACAAGAGACCCAGTACTTC	CATRKAVQETQYF
.	15	TRBV5-6	.	TRBJ2-7	TGTGCCAGCAGCACTGGGTACCTGACAGAATACGAGCAGTACTTC	CASSTGYLTEYEQYF
.	15	TRBV7-9	.	TRBJ2-5	TGTGCCAGCAGCTGGGTTAGAAATCTCTTAGAGACCCAGTACTTC	CASSWVRNLLETQYF
.	15	TRBV5-1	.	TRBJ2-7	TGCGCCAGCAGCTTGGTGGCAGGGGGACTCTACGAGCAGTACTTC	CASSLVAGGLYEQYF
.	14	TRBV19	.	TRBJ2-2	TGTGCCAGTAGTTACCCAATTAACACCGGGGAGCTGTTTTTT	CASSYPINTGELFF
.	17	TRBV2	TRBD2	TRBJ2-1	TGTGCCAGCAGGGGAGTTGGGAGCGGGAGTTCCTACAATGAGCAGTTCTTC	CASRGVGSGSSYNEQFF
.	17	TRBV18	TRBD2	TRBJ2-6	TGTGCCAGCTCCGAGACTAGCGGGAGAGCTGGGGCCAACGTCCTGACTTTC	CASSETSGRAGANVLTF
once	14	TRBV28	.	TRBJ1-5	TGTGCCAGCAGTTTTCCGGGGGATAATCAGCCCCAGCATTTT	CASSFPGDNQPQHF
.	15	TRBV7-2	TRBD1	TRBJ2-7	TGTGCCAGCAGCCTTGCCGGGACAGGGGTGTACGAGCAGTACTTC	CASSLAGTGVYEQYF
.	14	TRBV12-5	.	TRBJ2-1	TGTGCTAGTGGTTTGGCCGGGGGCGGCAATGAGCAGTTCTTC	CASGLAGGGNEQFF
.	14	TRBV4-1	.	TRBJ2-1	TGCGCCAGCAGCCAAGTGGCCCCTTCGAATGAGCAGTTCTTC	CASSQVAPSNEQFF
.	14	TRBV6-5	.	TRBJ2-7	TGTGCCAGCAGGCGAGACAGGGAGGCGTACGAGCAGTACTTC	CASRRDREAYEQYF
.	15	TRBV7-3	.	TRBJ2-1	TGTGCCAGCAGCTTAGATTCCTCTTTCCGCAGTGAGCAGTTCTTC	CASSLDSSFRSEQFF
.	14	TRBV29-1	TRBD2	TRBJ2-1	TGCAGCGCCCCGGGACTAGCGGGAGAAGATGAGCAGTTCTTC	CSAPGLAGEDEQFF
.	15	TRBV4-1	.	TRBJ2-3	TGCGCCAGCAGCCAAACTAGATTAAGCACAGATACGCAGTATTTT	CASSQTRLSTDTQYF
.	13	TRBV10-3	.	TRBJ1-1	TGTGCCATCAGCCTACAGGAAAACACTGAAGCTTTCTTT	CAISLQENTEAFF
.	14	TRBV11-3	.	TRBJ2-7	TGTGCCAGCAGCTTAGGACAGTTATCCTACGAGCAGTACTTC	CASSLGQLSYEQYF
.	14	TRBV6-1	.	TRBJ1-5	TGTGCCAGCAGTGAGCGTTGGGGAGGGCAGCCCCAGCATTTT	CASSERWGGQPQHF
.	16	TRBV5-6	.	TRBJ2-5	TGTGCCAGCAGCCCGAGGGCAGGTACCCCTCGGGAGACCCAGTACTTC	CASSPRAGTPRETQYF
few	11	TRBV29-1	.	TRBJ1-2	TGCAGCGCACTGACAGCCCCTGGCTACACCTTC	CSALTAPGYTF
.	14	TRBV29-1	.	TRBJ2-7	TGCAGCGTTGAATTTGGGGGCGCGTCCTACGAGCAGTACTTC	CSVEFGGASYEQYF
once	20	TRBV12-2	.	TRBJ2-2	TGTGCAAGTCGCTTAGTATGCGATATGACATCGGACAGGGAGGCCGGGGAGCTGTTTTTT	CASRLVCDMTSDREAGELFF
once	13	TRBV18	TRBD1	TRBJ1-2	TGTGCCAGCTCACCTCGGGACAGTGACGGCTACACCTTC	CASSPRDSDGYTF
.	12	TRBV5-1	.	TRBJ2-1	TGCGCCAGCAGCTTGGATCGGTATGAGCAGTTCTTC	CASSLDRYEQFF
few	13	TRBV27	TRBD1	TRBJ2-1	TGTGCCATCAAGACAGGGTCCTACAATGAGCAGTTCTTC	CAIKTGSYNEQFF
.	18	TRBV5-8	TRBD1	TRBJ1-2	TGTGCCAGCAGCTTGGAGGCCACCGTTGGACAGGAAAACTATGGCTACACCTTC	CASSLEATVGQENYGYTF
.	17	TRBV5-4	.	TRBJ2-3	TGTGCCAGCAGCCCCGGTTGGGCCACTTCGGTAACAGATACGCAGTATTTT	CASSPGWATSVTDTQYF
.	17	TRBV4-2	TRBD2	TRBJ2-1	TGTGCCAGCAGCCAAGATACCCTAGCGGGCCTCGACAATGAGCAGTTCTTC	CASSQDTLAGLDNEQFF